The 8 T cell receptor beta chains in this list originate from one sample, sequenced in a study of CD8+ T cells in alopecia areata. Documented treatment: oral pan-JAK inhibitor, 5-10 mg twice daily. Investigators isolated RNA and reverse transcribed it into cDNA to act as the sequencing template. Sequencing was performed with immunoSEQ multiplex PCR; in TCRdb, only in-frame clones are kept and a portion is missing. The sample contains around 270,000 clones, 55% to 75% of which appear only once. The sequences come from CD4+ T cells sorted from blood, collected at week 24, from a patient treated with tofacitinib. The receptors derive from a human donor with alopecia areata.

The CDR3 DNA is TGTGCCAGCAGCTTAGCCCCGGGGGGGGGCACAGATACGCAGTATTTT. This encodes CASSLAPGGGTDTQYF. The chain employs TRBV7-2 and TRBJ2-3; 8 positions agree with TRBD2. The J segment lost 1 base and the V segment lost 0 bases, leaving 3 bases of the junction unmatched. The CDR3 consists of 16 residues. Germline lookup yields CDR1 SGHTA and CDR2 FQGNSA. Full variable domain (missing parts from reference TRBV7-2 and TRBJ2-3): GAGVSQSPSNKVTEKGKDVELRCDPISGHTALYWYRQSLGQGLEFLIYFQGNSAPDKSGLPSDRFSAERTGGSVSTLTIQRTQQEDSAVYLCASSLAPGGGTDTQYFGPGTRLTVL.

This chain uses TRBV5-4 with TRBJ1-1; D call uncertain. Germline V gives CDR1 SGHNT, CDR2 YYREEE (reference sequence). The ends were cut back, 3 bases at V and 4 bases at J, with 19 bases in the middle. This CDR3 is built from 16 residues. CDR3 DNA sequence: TGTGCCAGCAGCTCGTGGCCGACGGGATCGCGCACTGAAGCTTTCTTT. It specifies CASSSWPTGSRTEAFF. Full variable domain (missing parts from reference TRBV5-4 and TRBJ1-1): ETGVTQSPTHLIKTRGQQVTLRCSSQSGHNTVSWYQQALGQGPQFIFQYYREEENGRGNFPPRFSGLQFPNYSSELNVNALELDDSALYLCASSSWPTGSRTEAFFGQGTRLTVV.

V usage is TRBV30 and J usage is TRBJ1-5; a possible D gene is TRBD1 (6 bases). Germline V gene data show CDR1 as GTSNPN and CDR2 as SVGIG (reference sequence). The V gene lost 0 bases and the J gene lost 10 bases, with 16 bases spanning the gap. CDR3 size: 14 residues. CDR3: CAWSVRGGFGPQHF. Here the CDR3 DNA reads TGTGCCTGGAGTGTACGAGGGGGTTTCGGCCCCCAGCATTTT.

J is TRBJ2-7 and V is TRBV29-1; unclear D gene. V lost 6 bases and J 3 bases, leaving 6 bases between the germline ends. The germline V gene has CDR1 SQVTM and CDR2 ANQGSEA. The CDR3 has 10 residues. In nucleotides, the CDR3 is TGCAGCGTGGGCGACTACGAGCAGTACTTC. It yields the protein CSVGDYEQYF.

Only a few counts were recorded for this clone. The gene calls are TRBV5-1 and TRBJ1-5; TRBD1 matches 8 bases. This CDR3 is built from 14 residues. V was clipped by 4 bases and J by 5 bases; unmatched bases: 5. Germline CDR1 and CDR2: SGHRS and YFSETQ. The CDR3 DNA reads as TGCGCCAGCAGCGACGGGACAGGCGATCAGCCCCAGCATTTT. This gives the protein CASSDGTGDQPQHF. The complete variable domain, with remaining parts taken from reference TRBV5-1 and TRBJ1-5, reads KAGVTQTPRYLIKTRGQQVTLSCSPISGHRSVSWYQQTPGQGLQFLFEYFSETQRNKGNFPGRFSGRQFSNSRSEMNVSTLELGDSALYLCASSDGTGDQPQHFGDGTRLSIL.

The chain is built from TRBV27 and TRBJ2-3, with D unclear. Germline values: CDR1 MNHEY, CDR2 SMNVEV (reference sequence). Trimming removed 2 bases at V and 3 bases at J, with 9 bases between. The CDR3 is made up of 14 amino acids. The DNA of the CDR3 is TGTGCCAGCAGTTTAAAGCCGACTACAGATACGCAGTATTTT. This encodes CASSLKPTTDTQYF.

V usage is TRBV5-1 and J usage is TRBJ2-2, with D hard to call. CDR3 length equals 15 residues. Trimming shortened V by 0 bases and J by 7 bases, and 13 bases separated the two germline ends. The germline V gene has CDR1 SGHRS and CDR2 YFSETQ. The CDR3 DNA follows: TGCGCCAGCAGCTTGGCTACGAAGAAAGGCGGGGAGCTGTTTTTT. Translating it yields CASSLATKKGGELFF.

This clone was seen only a few times. This rearrangement joins TRBV10-3 to TRBJ2-7; TRBD1 aligns across 7 bases. V shed 4 bases and J 6 bases; nucleotides not matched to a gene: 21. Germline loops: CDR1 ENHRY, CDR2 SYGVKD. There are 18 residues in the CDR3. The CDR3 sequence is CAISVSILDRLRDSEQYF. DNA for the CDR3: TGTGCCATCAGTGTTTCTATCCTCGACAGGTTGAGGGACAGCGAGCAGTACTTC.